This TCR beta chain was identified during a study of blood T cell repertoires in COVID-19. Study-wide context: PBMCs, B-cell-depleted T cells, or T cells provided the cDNA or gDNA that made up the material.

Germline V gene lookup returns CDR1 SGHTA and CDR2 FQGNSA. The CDR3 runs 15 residues. V gave up 5 bases and J gave up 5 bases, with 18 bases separating them. In the source study's methods: Amplification of reference gene primers provided the estimated nucleated cell counts. The table came from immunoSEQ multiplex PCR; TCRdb's copy has only in-frame clones and leaves some out. V, J and clone size derive from that table, while D and trimming were established from the DNA sequence. The sample shows 70,000 to 95,000 clones, roughly 80% of them seen only once. The chain combines TRBV7-2 with TRBJ1-1; tentatively, D is TRBD1 (6 bases). Sample: peripheral blood. The sequence was collected from a woman in her 40s with active or convalescent COVID-19. CDR3 protein: CASSMRTGWETEAFF. The CDR3 nucleotides are TGTGCCAGCAGCATGCGTACAGGGTGGGAGACTGAAGCTTTCTTT.